This T cell receptor (beta chain) was recorded in a study of blood T cell repertoires in COVID-19. Looking at the study overall: T cells, B-cell-depleted T cells, or PBMCs supplied cDNA or gDNA.

In the study's own analysis: Reference gene primers were amplified, and this amplification served to estimate nucleated cell counts. Here immunoSEQ multiplex PCR was the method, and the copy in TCRdb shows in-frame clones only, minus some. That table is the source of V, J and clone size, and D and trimming were worked out from the DNA. The table lists under 200,000 clones, 80% to 85% of them singletons. V lost 2 bases, J lost 2 bases, and 3 bases lay in between. Germline V lookup: CDR1 DFQATT, CDR2 SNEGSKA (reference sequence). The CDR3 is 11 amino acids. The receptor was derived from a woman aged 80 or older with active or convalescent COVID-19. The V call is TRBV20-1, the J call TRBJ2-5; D remains unclear. Input material: peripheral blood. CDR3 amino acids: CSARQQETQYF. Written as DNA, the CDR3 is TGCAGTGCTAGACAGCAAGAGACCCAGTACTTC.